This entry lists 4 T cell receptor beta chains sequenced from one sample in a study of blood T cell repertoires in COVID-19. Method: immunoSEQ multiplex PCR; TCRdb's copy keeps in-frame clones and lacks some. The data hold fewer than 500,000 clones, with 88% observed a single time. The sample was PBMCs or T cells enriched from blood (not recorded which). These receptors were taken from a woman between 25 and 40 years old with acute COVID-19.

The chain has TRBV5-1 and TRBJ1-1, with D possibly TRBD1 on 6 matching bases. V lost 1 base, J lost 3 bases, and 10 bases lay in between. Germline values: CDR1 SGHRS, CDR2 YFSETQ. The CDR3 is made up of 14 amino acids. CDR3 residues: CASSLSGGHTEAFF. The DNA for the CDR3 is TGCGCCAGCAGCTTGTCGGGGGGCCACACTGAAGCTTTCTTT. Filled out from reference TRBV5-1 and TRBJ1-1, the complete variable domain reads KAGVTQTPRYLIKTRGQQVTLSCSPISGHRSVSWYQQTPGQGLQFLFEYFSETQRNKGNFPGRFSGRQFSNSRSEMNVSTLELGDSALYLCASSLSGGHTEAFFGQGTRLTVV.

The chain carries TRBV15 and TRBJ2-5, with D perhaps matching TRBD1 (5 bases). Germline CDR1 reads LNHNV; CDR2 reads YYDKDF (reference sequence). The V end lost 0 bases, the J end lost 3 bases, and 20 bases lay between the germline ends. The CDR3 loop spans 18 amino acids. CDR3 protein: CATSRDRLVGDTKETQYF. CDR3 DNA sequence: TGTGCCACCAGCAGAGATCGTTTGGTAGGGGATACAAAAGAGACCCAGTACTTC.

The chain employs TRBV3-1 (or the pseudogene TRBV3-2) and TRBJ1-6; 7 nucleotides line up with TRBD1. V gave up 5 bases and J gave up 10 bases; unmatched junction bases: 8. Germline CDR1 reads LGHDT; CDR2 reads YNNKEL (reference sequence). This CDR3 comprises 14 residues. CDR3 region: CASSYRGRNSPLHF. The CDR3, as DNA: TGTGCCAGCAGCTACAGGGGACGAAACTCACCCCTCCACTTT.

V gene TRBV7-3 combines with J gene TRBJ1-2; D is uncertain. V lost 8 bases to trimming and J lost 4 bases, with 20 bases between them. Germline V gene sequence: CDR1 SGHTA, CDR2 FQGTGA. The CDR3 sequence is 15 residues long. CDR3 loop: CASVTEAGRRYGYTF. For the CDR3, the DNA is TGTGCCAGCGTTACGGAGGCAGGCCGGCGCTATGGCTACACCTTC.